This TCR beta chain comes out of a study of shared clonotypes between healthy human individuals. Study-wide results and limits: Among donors, the sharing of clonotypes was expected to be influenced by sequencing depth.

Genomic DNA (from each subset) was split evenly across several immunoSEQ plates. Data came from immunoSEQ multiplex PCR; TCRdb stores just in-frame clones and leaves some out. The data contain 600,000 to 750,000 clones, more than 70% of them seen just once; the ten biggest clones take up 1.8%. Notes on this clone: The target antigen is unknown.

The V gene's germline CDR1 is MNHNS and CDR2 SASEGT. Trimming removed 10 bases from V and 0 bases from J; junction bases left unmatched: 3. There are 13 residues in the CDR3. What was sequenced was memory CD4+ T cells sorted from blood. Subset given: CD45RA-negative fraction. The receptor comes from a woman under 40 in good health. The chain uses TRBV6-1 and TRBJ2-7; 10 nucleotides align to TRBD1. The CDR3 loop reads CATRQGASYEQYF. The CDR3 DNA sequence: TGTGCCACACGACAGGGGGCCTCCTACGAGCAGTACTTC.